This T cell receptor beta chain was observed in a study of T-cell reconstitution after alpha-beta-depleted transplantation in children. This clonotype was seen ten or more times. The CDR3 is 15 amino acids. Trimming took off 6 bases at V and 4 bases at J, with 16 bases between the two ends. Germline-derived CDR1 and CDR2 are SGHRS and YFSETQ. Molecular barcoding with unique molecular identifiers was used for the TCRbeta library. TCRdb independently ran MiXCR on the PCR reads; one entry per CDR3 protein. The table shows about 160,000 distinct CDR3 sequences, with roughly 10% occurring only once. The sequenced sample was PBMCs, obtained before TCRalphabeta/CD19-depleted stem cell transplant. V gene TRBV5-1 combines with J gene TRBJ1-4; D is unresolved. The TCR originated in a boy aged 2 to 10 with acute myeloid leukemia, due to receive a stem cell transplant. The CDR3 DNA is TGCGCCAGCAAAACCGGACGGGTTCTTAATGAAAAACTGTTTTTT. This translates into CASKTGRVLNEKLFF.